The rows below give T cell receptor beta chains drawn from one sample of a study of blood T cell repertoires in COVID-19. Profiling relied on immunoSEQ multiplex PCR, and the TCRdb table lists in-frame clones only, not all of them. The sample lists around 100,000 clones; approximately 83% were seen once. Sequences were obtained from peripheral blood. Receptor source: a woman in her 70s with acute or convalescent COVID-19. The CDR3 runs from the conserved cysteine through the conserved F or W. A D gene is named only where the DNA matches it firmly. Size tells how often a clone was seen (once, few, many) or the class of an expanded clone, and some rows leave it out.

13,few,-,TRBJ1-2,TRBV27,TGTGCCAGCAGCCTTCAGGGTCTGGATGGCTACACCTTC,CASSLQGLDGYTF
14,-,-,TRBJ1-2,TRBV5-1,TGCGCCAGCAGCTTTCAACCGGGGGACTATGGCTACACCTTC,CASSFQPGDYGYTF
15,-,TRBD1,TRBJ2-1,TRBV27,TGTGCCAGCAGTCCGCGGACAGGGATAAGCAATGAGCAGTTCTTC,CASSPRTGISNEQFF
15,few,-,TRBJ2-7,TRBV19,TGTGCCAGTAGTACCAGGGCGACCTACTCCTACGAGCAGTACTTC,CASSTRATYSYEQYF
14,-,-,TRBJ1-1,TRBV10-3,TGTGCCATCAGGAGGGTGACCGGTCTCACTGAAGCTTTCTTT,CAIRRVTGLTEAFF
14,-,-,TRBJ2-1,TRBV9,TGTGCCAGCAGCGGGGCCCGGGATAACAATGAGCAGTTCTTC,CASSGARDNNEQFF
15,-,TRBD2,TRBJ2-5,TRBV3-1/TRBV3-2,TGTGCCAGCAGCCCCGGGGGGGCAAAGGGGGAGACCCAGTACTTC,CASSPGGAKGETQYF
15,-,TRBD1,TRBJ2-7,TRBV9,TGTGCCAGCAGCCAAGGACAGGGGAAATCCTACGAGCAGTACTTC,CASSQGQGKSYEQYF
12,-,-,TRBJ1-2,TRBV9,TGTGCCAGCAGCGTGGGACTTGATGGCTACACCTTC,CASSVGLDGYTF
14,few,TRBD1,TRBJ2-5,TRBV11-3,TGTGCCAGCAGCAGGGACAGGGGGCAAGAGACCCAGTACTTC,CASSRDRGQETQYF
15,-,TRBD2,TRBJ2-7,TRBV7-6,TGTGCCAGCAGCTTAGCGGAGCGGGAGAGCTACGAGCAGTACTTC,CASSLAERESYEQYF
13,-,-,TRBJ2-5,TRBV5-1,TGCGCCAGCAGCGCCGACAGCCAAGAGACCCAGTACTTC,CASSADSQETQYF
16,-,-,TRBJ2-2,TRBV5-6,TGTGCCAGCAGCCGAATAGAGGCAGGGGAAGACGGGGAGCTGTTTTTT,CASSRIEAGEDGELFF
15,-,-,TRBJ1-3,TRBV7-2,TGTGCCAGCAGCCTTACAGGGAGCTCTGGAAACACCATATATTTT,CASSLTGSSGNTIYF
14,-,-,TRBJ1-2,TRBV5-1,TGCGCCAGCAGCCGAGCCTCGGCTAACTATGGCTACACCTTC,CASSRASANYGYTF
18,-,TRBD2,TRBJ2-1,TRBV4-2,TGTGCCAGCAGCCAATTTACTAGCGGGAGGAGCTCCTACAATGAGCAGTTCTTC,CASSQFTSGRSSYNEQFF
15,-,TRBD2,TRBJ2-1,TRBV6-1,TGTGCCAGCAGTGAAACTAGCGGGGGAAACAATGAGCAGTTCTTC,CASSETSGGNNEQFF
14,-,TRBD1,TRBJ1-4,TRBV5-1,TGCGCCAGCAGCTCCGGGACAGCTAATGAAAAACTGTTTTTT,CASSSGTANEKLFF
14,few,TRBD1,TRBJ1-5,TRBV6-5,TGTGCCAGCAGGCCTACAGGGGGCGGACAGCCCCAGCATTTT,CASRPTGGGQPQHF
19,once,-,TRBJ2-2,TRBV6-1,TGTGCCAGCAGTGCATATCCCCCCGGCGGTTCCGCGAACACCGGGGAGCTGTTTTTT,CASSAYPPGGSANTGELFF
14,-,-,TRBJ1-1,TRBV19,TGTGCCAGCTCCCAGGGGAGGGGGAACACTGAAGCTTTCTTT,CASSQGRGNTEAFF
14,-,-,TRBJ1-2,TRBV14,TGTGCCAGCAGGGTATATCGAGTGAAATATGGCTACACCTTC,CASRVYRVKYGYTF
17,-,TRBD2,TRBJ2-3,TRBV19,TGTGCCAGTAGTATAGAGTCCCTAGCGGGGGGGCAAAGTACGCAGTATTTT,CASSIESLAGGQSTQYF
14,-,TRBD1,TRBJ1-4,TRBV2,TGTGCCAGCAGTGGCGGGACAGGGGTCGAAAAACTGTTTTTT,CASSGGTGVEKLFF
15,-,-,TRBJ1-2,TRBV5-1,TGCGCCAGCAGGACGGAGCTAGATACTAACTATGGCTACACCTTC,CASRTELDTNYGYTF
14,-,-,TRBJ2-3,TRBV2,TGTGCCAGGCGCACCCTGAATGCGCGAGATACGCAGTATTTT,CARRTLNARDTQYF
10,-,-,TRBJ2-3,TRBV20-1,TGCAGTGCTGGCAAGAATACGCAGTATTTT,CSAGKNTQYF
14,-,-,TRBJ1-2,TRBV5-1,TGCGCCAGCTCCCAAAACGGACTCGACTATGGCTACACCTTC,CASSQNGLDYGYTF
15,-,-,TRBJ2-5,TRBV11-3,TGTGCCAGCAGCTTAGGGGGGACATCCCAAGAGACCCAGTACTTC,CASSLGGTSQETQYF
13,-,-,TRBJ1-1,TRBV2,TGTGCCAGCAGTACGAAGCTGAACACTGAAGCTTTCTTT,CASSTKLNTEAFF
13,few,-,TRBJ2-7,TRBV6-6,TGTGCCAGCACGAGGGACATTTCCTACGAGCAGTACTTC,CASTRDISYEQYF
15,-,TRBD2,TRBJ2-3,TRBV28,TGTGCCAGCAGTCAGACTAGCGGATACACAGATACGCAGTATTTT,CASSQTSGYTDTQYF
15,-,TRBD2,TRBJ2-7,TRBV9,TGTGCCAGCAGCGGAGGACTAGCGGGCCCCTACGAGCAGTACTTC,CASSGGLAGPYEQYF
15,few,-,TRBJ1-3,TRBV7-2,TGTGCCAGCAGCTTGGCAGGCCGCTCTGGAAACACCATATATTTT,CASSLAGRSGNTIYF
14,-,-,TRBJ2-1,TRBV2,TGTGCCAGCGTACAGGGGGGGTACTACAATGAGCAGTTCTTC,CASVQGGYYNEQFF
13,-,TRBD1,TRBJ1-2,TRBV5-6,TGTGCCAGCAGTCGGACAGGGATAAATGGCTACACCTTC,CASSRTGINGYTF
14,-,-,TRBJ1-2,TRBV5-1,TGCGCCAGCAGCCCCGAGGCAGTACGCTATGGCTACACCTTC,CASSPEAVRYGYTF
13,-,TRBD1,TRBJ2-4,TRBV24-1,TGTGCCACCAGTGATGAGGGGGCGGACATTCAGTACTTC,CATSDEGADIQYF
14,-,TRBD1,TRBJ1-2,TRBV5-6,TGTGCCAGCAGCCCCACAGGGGCGGACTATGGCTACACCTTC,CASSPTGADYGYTF
13,-,-,TRBJ2-4,TRBV18,TGTGCCAGCTCACCACCGGTGGCGGACATTCAGTACTTC,CASSPPVADIQYF
17,-,TRBD1,TRBJ2-1,TRBV6-1,TGTGCCAGCAGTGAATCTTTAGGGGCAGGGGGATGGAATGAGCAGTTCTTC,CASSESLGAGGWNEQFF
13,once,-,TRBJ1-2,TRBV7-9,TGTGCCAGCAGCCAGGACATTTCCTATGGCTACACCTTC,CASSQDISYGYTF
13,once,-,TRBJ1-2,TRBV5-1,TGCGCCAGCAGCTTGGTTTCAGGGGAAGGCTACACCTTC,CASSLVSGEGYTF
13,-,TRBD1,TRBJ2-2,TRBV12-5,TGTGCTAGTGCCTCACAGGGGGTCGGGGAGCTGTTTTTT,CASASQGVGELFF
14,-,-,TRBJ1-1,TRBV5-1,TGCGCCAGCAGCTTGGGACAGATGAACACTGAAGCTTTCTTT,CASSLGQMNTEAFF
15,-,TRBD2,TRBJ2-2,TRBV6-5,TGTGCCAGCAGTCGCCTAGCGGGGGGGCCCGGGGAGCTGTTTTTT,CASSRLAGGPGELFF
16,-,TRBD1,TRBJ2-2,TRBV7-8,TGTGCCAGCAGCCTCCAGGACAGGGGAATCGCCGGGGAGCTGTTTTTT,CASSLQDRGIAGELFF
15,-,TRBD1,TRBJ1-2,TRBV30,TGTGCCTGGACTGAATTGGGACAGTTTTTATATGGCTACACCTTC,CAWTELGQFLYGYTF
13,-,-,TRBJ2-7,TRBV2,TGTGCCAGCAGTGAAGCGTCCGGAGCTGGGCAGTACTTC,CASSEASGAGQYF
12,-,TRBD1,TRBJ1-2,TRBV6-6,TGTGCCAGCAACAGGGACAGCTATGGCTACACCTTC,CASNRDSYGYTF
14,once,TRBD1,TRBJ2-7,TRBV6-6,TGTGCCAGCAGTCCCGGGACAGGGTCCTACGAGCAGTACTTC,CASSPGTGSYEQYF
15,once,-,TRBJ1-2,TRBV19,TGTGCCAGTAGTCCTCGGACAGTCCGGAGGTCTGGCTACACCTTC,CASSPRTVRRSGYTF
18,-,-,TRBJ2-6,TRBV18,TGTGCCAGCTCTCCTAGGGGTACAGGAAACTCTGGGGCCAACGTCCTGACTTTC,CASSPRGTGNSGANVLTF